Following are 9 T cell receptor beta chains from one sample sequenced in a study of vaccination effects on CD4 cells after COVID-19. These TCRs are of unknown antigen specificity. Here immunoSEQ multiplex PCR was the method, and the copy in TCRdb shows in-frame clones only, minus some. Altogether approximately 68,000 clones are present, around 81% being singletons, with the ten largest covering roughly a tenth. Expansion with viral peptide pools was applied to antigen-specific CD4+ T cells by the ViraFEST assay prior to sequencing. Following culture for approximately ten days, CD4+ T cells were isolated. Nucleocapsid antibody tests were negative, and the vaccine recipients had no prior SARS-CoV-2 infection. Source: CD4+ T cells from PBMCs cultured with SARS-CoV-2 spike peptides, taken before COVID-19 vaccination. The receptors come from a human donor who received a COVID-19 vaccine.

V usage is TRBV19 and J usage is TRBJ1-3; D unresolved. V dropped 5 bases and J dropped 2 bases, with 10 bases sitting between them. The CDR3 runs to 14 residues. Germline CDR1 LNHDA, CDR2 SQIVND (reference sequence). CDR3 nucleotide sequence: TGTGCCAGTAGTCTCGGGCGAACTGGAAACACCATATATTTT. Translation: CASSLGRTGNTIYF.

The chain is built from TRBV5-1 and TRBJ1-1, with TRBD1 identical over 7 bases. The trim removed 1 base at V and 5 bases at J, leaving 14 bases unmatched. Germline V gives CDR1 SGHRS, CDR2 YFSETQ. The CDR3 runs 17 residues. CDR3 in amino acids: CASSLRPRGGVGTEAFF. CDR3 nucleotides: TGCGCCAGCAGCTTGAGGCCCAGAGGGGGCGTTGGGACTGAAGCTTTCTTT.

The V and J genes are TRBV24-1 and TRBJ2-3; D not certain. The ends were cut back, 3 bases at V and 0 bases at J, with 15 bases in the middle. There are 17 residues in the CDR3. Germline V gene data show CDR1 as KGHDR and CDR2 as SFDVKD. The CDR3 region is CATSDPTEAVSTDTQYF. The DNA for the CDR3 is TGTGCCACCAGTGATCCTACAGAAGCAGTAAGCACAGATACGCAGTATTTT.

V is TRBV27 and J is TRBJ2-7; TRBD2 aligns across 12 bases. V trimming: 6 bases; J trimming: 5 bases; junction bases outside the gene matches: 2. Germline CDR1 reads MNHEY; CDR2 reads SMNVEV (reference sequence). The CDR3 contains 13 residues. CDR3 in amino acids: CASRSSGGDEQYV. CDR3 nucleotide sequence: TGTGCCAGCAGATCTAGCGGGGGGGACGAGCAGTACGTC.

The CDR3 reads CASSRPGLAGGTNTGELFF. CDR3 DNA: TGTGCCAGCAGCCGTCCGGGACTAGCGGGGGGGACGAACACCGGGGAGCTGTTTTTT. The chain links TRBV14 to TRBJ2-2; 16 bases agree with TRBD2. Trimming removed 4 bases from V and 0 bases from J; junction bases left unmatched: 5. The CDR3 covers 19 residues. The V gene's germline CDR1 is SGHDN and CDR2 FVKESK. Using reference TRBV14 and TRBJ2-2 for the parts outside the CDR3, the full variable domain is EAGVTQFPSHSVIEKGQTVTLRCDPISGHDNLYWYRRVMGKEIKFLLHFVKESKQDESGMPNNRFLAERTGGTYSTLKVQPAELEDSGVYFCASSRPGLAGGTNTGELFFGEGSRLTVL.

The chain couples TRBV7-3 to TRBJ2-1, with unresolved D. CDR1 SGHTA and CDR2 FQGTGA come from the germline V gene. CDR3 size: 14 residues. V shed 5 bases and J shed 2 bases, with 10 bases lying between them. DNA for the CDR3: TGTGCCAGCAGCATCCATGCTACCTACAATGAGCAGTTCTTC. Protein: CASSIHATYNEQFF.

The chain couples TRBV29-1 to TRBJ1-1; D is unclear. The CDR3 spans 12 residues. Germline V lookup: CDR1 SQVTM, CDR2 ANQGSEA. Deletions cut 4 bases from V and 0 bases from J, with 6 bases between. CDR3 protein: CSVGQVNTEAFF. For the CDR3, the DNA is TGCAGCGTTGGGCAGGTGAACACTGAAGCTTTCTTT.

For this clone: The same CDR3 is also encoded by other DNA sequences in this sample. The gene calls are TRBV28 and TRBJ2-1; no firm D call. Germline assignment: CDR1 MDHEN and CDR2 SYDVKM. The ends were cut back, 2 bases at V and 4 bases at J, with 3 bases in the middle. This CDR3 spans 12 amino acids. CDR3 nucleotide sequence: TGTGCCAGCAGTTTAGTATACAATGAGCAGTTCTTC. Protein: CASSLVYNEQFF.

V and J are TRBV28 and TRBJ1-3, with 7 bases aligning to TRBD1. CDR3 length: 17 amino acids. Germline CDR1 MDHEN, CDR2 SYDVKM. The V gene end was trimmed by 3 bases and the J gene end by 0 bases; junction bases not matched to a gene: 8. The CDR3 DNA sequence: TGTGCCAGCAGTTTGTCCGGGACAGCCGCCTCTGGAAACACCATATATTTT. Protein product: CASSLSGTAASGNTIYF.